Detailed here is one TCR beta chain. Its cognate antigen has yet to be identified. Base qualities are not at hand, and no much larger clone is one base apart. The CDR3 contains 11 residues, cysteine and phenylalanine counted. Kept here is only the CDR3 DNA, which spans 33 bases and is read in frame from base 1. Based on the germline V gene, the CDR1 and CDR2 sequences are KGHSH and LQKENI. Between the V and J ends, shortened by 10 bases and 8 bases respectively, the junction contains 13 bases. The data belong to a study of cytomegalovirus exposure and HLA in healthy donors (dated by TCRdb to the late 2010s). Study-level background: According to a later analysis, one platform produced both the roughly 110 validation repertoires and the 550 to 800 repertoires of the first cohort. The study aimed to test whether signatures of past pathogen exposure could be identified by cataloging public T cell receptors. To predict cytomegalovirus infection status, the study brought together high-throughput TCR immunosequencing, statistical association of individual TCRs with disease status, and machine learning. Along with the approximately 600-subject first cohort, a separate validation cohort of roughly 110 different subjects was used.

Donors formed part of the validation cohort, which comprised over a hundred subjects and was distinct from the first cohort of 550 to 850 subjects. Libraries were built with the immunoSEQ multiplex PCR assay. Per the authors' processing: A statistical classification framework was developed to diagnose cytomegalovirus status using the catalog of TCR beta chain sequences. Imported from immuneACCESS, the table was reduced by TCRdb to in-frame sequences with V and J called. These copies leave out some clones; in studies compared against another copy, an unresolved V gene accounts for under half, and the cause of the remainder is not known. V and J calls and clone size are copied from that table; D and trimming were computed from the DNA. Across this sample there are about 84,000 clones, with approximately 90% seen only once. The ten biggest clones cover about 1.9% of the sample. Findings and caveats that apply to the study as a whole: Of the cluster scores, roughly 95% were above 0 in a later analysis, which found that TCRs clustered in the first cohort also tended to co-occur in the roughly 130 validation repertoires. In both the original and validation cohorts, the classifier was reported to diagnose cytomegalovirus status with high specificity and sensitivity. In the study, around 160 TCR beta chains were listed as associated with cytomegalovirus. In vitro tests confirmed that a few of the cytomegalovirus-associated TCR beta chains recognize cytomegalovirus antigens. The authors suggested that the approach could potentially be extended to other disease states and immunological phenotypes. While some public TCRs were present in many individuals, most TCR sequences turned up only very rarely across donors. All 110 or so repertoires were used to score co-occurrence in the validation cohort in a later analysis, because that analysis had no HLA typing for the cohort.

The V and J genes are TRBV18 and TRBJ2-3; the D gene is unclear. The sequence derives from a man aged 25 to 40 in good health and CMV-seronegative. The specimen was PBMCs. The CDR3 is CATAVEATQYF. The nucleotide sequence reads TGTGCCACCGCGGTAGAGGCTACGCAGTATTTT.